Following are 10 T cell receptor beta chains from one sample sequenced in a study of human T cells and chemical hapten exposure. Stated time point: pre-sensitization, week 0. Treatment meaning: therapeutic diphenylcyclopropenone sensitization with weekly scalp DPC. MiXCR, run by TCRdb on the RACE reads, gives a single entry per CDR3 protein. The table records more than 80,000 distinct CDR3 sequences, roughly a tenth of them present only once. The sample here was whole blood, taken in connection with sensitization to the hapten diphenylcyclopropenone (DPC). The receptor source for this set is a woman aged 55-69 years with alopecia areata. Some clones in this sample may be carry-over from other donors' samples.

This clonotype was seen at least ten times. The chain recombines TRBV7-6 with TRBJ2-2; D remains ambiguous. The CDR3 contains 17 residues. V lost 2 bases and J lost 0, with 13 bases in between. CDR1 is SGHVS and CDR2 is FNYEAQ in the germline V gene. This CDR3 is CASSLSGGSTNTGELFF. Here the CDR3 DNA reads TGTGCCAGCAGCTTATCTGGCGGATCTACGAACACCGGGGAGCTGTTTTTT.

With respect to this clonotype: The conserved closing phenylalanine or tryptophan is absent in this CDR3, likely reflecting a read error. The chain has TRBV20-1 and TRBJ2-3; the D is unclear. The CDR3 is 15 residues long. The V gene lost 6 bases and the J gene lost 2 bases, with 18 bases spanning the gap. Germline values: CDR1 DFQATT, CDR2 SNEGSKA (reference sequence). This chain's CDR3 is CSAADTTIPTDTQYS. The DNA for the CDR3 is TGCAGTGCGGCCGACACCACAATACCCACAGATACGCAGTATTCT.

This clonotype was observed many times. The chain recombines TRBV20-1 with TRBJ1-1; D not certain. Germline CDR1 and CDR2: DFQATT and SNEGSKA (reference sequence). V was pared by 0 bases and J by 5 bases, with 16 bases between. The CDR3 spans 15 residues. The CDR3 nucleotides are TGCAGTGCTAGAGATGTGAGCGCTTCGTGGACTGAAGCTTTCTTT. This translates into CSARDVSASWTEAFF.

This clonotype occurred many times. CDR3 bases: TGTGCCTCTTCAAGGGTCTCAGGCAATGAAAAACTGTTTTTT. This codes for CASSRVSGNEKLFF. This sequence joins TRBV30 and TRBJ1-4; the D is unclear. With 7 bases removed from V and 5 bases from J, the gap between germline ends came to 17 bases. Germline-derived CDR1 and CDR2 are GTSNPN and SVGIG (reference sequence). The CDR3 totals 14 residues.

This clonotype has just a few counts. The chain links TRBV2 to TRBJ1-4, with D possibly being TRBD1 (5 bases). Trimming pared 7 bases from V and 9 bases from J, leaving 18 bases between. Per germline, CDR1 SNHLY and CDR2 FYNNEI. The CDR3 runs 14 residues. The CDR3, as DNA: TGTGCCAGCACCACCCGACGGGACTTTAAAAAACTGTTTTTT. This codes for CASTTRRDFKKLFF.

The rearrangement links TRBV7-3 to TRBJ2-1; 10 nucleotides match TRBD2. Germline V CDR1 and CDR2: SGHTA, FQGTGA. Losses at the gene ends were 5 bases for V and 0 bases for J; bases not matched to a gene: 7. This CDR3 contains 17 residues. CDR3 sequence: CASSARLAGSSYNEQFF. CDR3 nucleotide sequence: TGTGCCAGCAGCGCAAGACTAGCGGGTAGCTCCTACAATGAGCAGTTCTTC.

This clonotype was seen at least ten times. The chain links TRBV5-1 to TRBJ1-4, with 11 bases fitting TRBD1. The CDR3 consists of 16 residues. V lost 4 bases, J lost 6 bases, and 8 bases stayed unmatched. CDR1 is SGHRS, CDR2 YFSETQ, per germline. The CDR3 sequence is CASSIPRTGGDEKLFF. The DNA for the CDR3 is TGCGCCAGCAGCATTCCTCGGACAGGGGGCGATGAAAAACTGTTTTTT.

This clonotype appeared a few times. The CDR3 bases are TGTGCCAGCAGCCAAGGGTACAATAGCAATCAGCCCCAGCATTTT. Its translation is CASSQGYNSNQPQHF. The chain uses TRBV3-1 and TRBJ1-5; D remains ambiguous. CDR1 is LGHDT, CDR2 YNNKEL, per germline (reference sequence). This CDR3 is 15 amino acids long. Deletions cut 1 base from V and 0 bases from J, with 7 bases between.

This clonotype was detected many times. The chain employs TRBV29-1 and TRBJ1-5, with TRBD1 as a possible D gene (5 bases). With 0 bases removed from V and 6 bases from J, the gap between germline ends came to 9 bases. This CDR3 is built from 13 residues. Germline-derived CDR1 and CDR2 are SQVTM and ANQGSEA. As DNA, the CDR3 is TGCAGCGTTGAAGAGGGGACGTCTCAGCCCCAGCATTTT. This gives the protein CSVEEGTSQPQHF.

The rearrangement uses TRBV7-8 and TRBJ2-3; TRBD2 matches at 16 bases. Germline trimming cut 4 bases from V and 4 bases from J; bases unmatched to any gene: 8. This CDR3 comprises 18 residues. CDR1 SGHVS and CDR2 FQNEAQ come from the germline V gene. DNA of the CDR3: TGTGCCAGCAGCTCCCCGGGACTAGCGGGAGGGGGGGCAGATACGCAGTATTTT. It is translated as CASSSPGLAGGGADTQYF.